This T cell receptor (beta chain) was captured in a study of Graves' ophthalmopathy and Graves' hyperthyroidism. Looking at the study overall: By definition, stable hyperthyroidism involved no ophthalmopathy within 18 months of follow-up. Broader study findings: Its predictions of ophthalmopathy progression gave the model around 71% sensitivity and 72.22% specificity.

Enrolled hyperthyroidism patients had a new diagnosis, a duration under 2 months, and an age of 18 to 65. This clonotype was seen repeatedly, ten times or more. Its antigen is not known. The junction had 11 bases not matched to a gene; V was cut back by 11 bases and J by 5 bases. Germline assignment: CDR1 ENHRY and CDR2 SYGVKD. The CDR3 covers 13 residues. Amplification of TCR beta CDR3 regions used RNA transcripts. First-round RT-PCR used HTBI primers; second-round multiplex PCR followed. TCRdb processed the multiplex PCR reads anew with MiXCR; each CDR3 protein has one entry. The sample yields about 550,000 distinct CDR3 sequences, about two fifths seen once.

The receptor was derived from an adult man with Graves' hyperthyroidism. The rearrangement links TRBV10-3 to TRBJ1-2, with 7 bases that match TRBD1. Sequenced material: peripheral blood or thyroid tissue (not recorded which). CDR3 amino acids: CAVGTESLYGYTF. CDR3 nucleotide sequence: TGTGCCGTCGGGACAGAGTCGCTATATGGCTACACCTTC.